The clone carrying this TCR beta chain appeared many times. This sample is drawn from a study of neurological immune-mediated disorders. Germline CDR1 and CDR2: DFQATT and SNEGSKA (reference sequence). Trimming pared 3 bases from V and 3 bases from J, leaving 18 bases between. The CDR3 totals 15 residues. A single record per CDR3 protein comes from TCRdb applying MiXCR to the 5' RACE reads. The sample holds about 66,000 distinct CDR3 sequences; roughly 3.9% are singletons and the top ten take 1% to 1.5%. This TCR came from a man aged 25-40 years with multiple sclerosis. The sample was PBMCs. The chain recombines TRBV20-1 with TRBJ2-7; TRBD1 is a possible D gene (6 bases). The CDR3 DNA sequence: TGCAGTGCTAGTCCGGCAGGGGCCAACCACTACGAGCAGTACTTC. This translates into CSASPAGANHYEQYF.